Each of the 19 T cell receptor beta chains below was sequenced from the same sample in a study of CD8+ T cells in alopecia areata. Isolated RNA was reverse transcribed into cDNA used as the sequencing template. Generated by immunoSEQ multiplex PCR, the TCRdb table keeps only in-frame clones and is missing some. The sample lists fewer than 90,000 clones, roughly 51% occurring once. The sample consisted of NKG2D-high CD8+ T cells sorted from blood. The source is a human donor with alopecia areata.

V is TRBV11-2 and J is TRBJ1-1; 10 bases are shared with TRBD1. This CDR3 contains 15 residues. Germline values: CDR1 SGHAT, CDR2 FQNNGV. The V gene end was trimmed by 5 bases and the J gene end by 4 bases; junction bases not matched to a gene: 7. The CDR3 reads CASSAVDRGATEAFF. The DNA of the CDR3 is TGTGCCAGCAGCGCGGTGGACAGGGGGGCCACTGAAGCTTTCTTT.

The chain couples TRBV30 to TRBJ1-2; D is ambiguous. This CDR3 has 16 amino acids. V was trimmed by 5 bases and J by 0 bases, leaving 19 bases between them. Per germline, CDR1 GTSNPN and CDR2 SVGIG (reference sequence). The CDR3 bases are TGTGCCTGGGACCCCGGAGATAAGCCCCCTAACTATGGCTACACCTTC. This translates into CAWDPGDKPPNYGYTF.

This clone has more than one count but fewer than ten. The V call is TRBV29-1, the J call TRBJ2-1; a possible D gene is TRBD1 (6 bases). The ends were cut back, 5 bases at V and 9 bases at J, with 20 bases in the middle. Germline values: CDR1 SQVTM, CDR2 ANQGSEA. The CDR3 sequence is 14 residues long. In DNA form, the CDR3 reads TGCAGCGTTTACCAGGGGACCGCGGCGGGTGAGCAGTTCTTC. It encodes CSVYQGTAAGEQFF.

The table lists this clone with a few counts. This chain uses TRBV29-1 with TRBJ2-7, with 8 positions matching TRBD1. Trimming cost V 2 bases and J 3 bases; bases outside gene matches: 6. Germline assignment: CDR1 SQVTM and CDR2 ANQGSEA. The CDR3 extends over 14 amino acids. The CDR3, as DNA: TGCAGCGTTGAATCGGACAGGGAGCGCTACGAGCAGTACTTC. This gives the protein CSVESDRERYEQYF.

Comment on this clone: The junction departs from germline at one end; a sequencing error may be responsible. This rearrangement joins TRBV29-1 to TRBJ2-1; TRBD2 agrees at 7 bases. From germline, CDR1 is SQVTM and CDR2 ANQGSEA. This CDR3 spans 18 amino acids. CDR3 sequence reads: CSVEDDSGRESSYNKQFF. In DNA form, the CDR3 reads TGCAGCGTTGAAGACGATTCGGGGCGGGAGAGCTCCTACAATAAGCAGTTCTTC.

Here the CDR3 reads CASSRGLAIEDTQYF. The DNA of the CDR3 is TGCGCCAGCAGCAGGGGACTAGCAATAGAAGATACGCAGTATTTT. The gene calls are TRBV5-1 and TRBJ2-3; TRBD2 matches at 9 bases. This CDR3 contains 15 residues. V lost 4 bases to trimming and J lost 5 bases; unmatched junction nucleotides: 8. The germline V gene has CDR1 SGHRS and CDR2 YFSETQ.

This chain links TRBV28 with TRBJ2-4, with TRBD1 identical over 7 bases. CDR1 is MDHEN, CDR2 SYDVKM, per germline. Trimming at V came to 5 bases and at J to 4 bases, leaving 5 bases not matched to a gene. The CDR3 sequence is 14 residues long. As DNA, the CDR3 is TGTGCCAGCAGTCTCGAGGGGGCTAAAAACATTCAGTACTTC. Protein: CASSLEGAKNIQYF.

CDR3 coding DNA: TGCAGCGTTGAACTGTCTCGCGAGCAGTACTTC. Translation gives CSVELSREQYF. The chain is built from TRBV29-1 and TRBJ2-7; D ambiguous. Per germline, CDR1 SQVTM and CDR2 ANQGSEA. V gave up 2 bases and J gave up 6 bases, with 8 bases separating them. This CDR3 region has 11 residues.

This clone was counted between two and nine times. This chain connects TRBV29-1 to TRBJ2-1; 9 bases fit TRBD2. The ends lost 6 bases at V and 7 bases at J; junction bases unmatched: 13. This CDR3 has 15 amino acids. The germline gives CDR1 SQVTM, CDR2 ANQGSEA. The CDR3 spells CSVVLAGEALNEQFF. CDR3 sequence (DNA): TGCAGCGTCGTGTTAGCGGGGGAGGCCCTAAATGAGCAGTTCTTC.

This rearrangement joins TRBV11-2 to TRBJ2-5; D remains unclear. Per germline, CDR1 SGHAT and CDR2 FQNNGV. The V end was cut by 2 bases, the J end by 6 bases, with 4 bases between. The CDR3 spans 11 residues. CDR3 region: CASSLSQTQYF. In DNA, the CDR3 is TGTGCCAGCAGCTTATCGCAGACCCAGTACTTC. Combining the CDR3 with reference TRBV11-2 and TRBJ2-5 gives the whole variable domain EAGVAQSPRYKIIEKRQSVAFWCNPISGHATLYWYQQILGQGPKLLIQFQNNGVVDDSQLPKDRFSAERLKGVDSTLKIQPAKLEDSAVYLCASSLSQTQYFGPGTRLLVL.

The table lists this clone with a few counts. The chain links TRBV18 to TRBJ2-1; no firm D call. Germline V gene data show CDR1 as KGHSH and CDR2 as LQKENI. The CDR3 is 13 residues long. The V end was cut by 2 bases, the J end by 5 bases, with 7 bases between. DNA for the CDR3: TGTGCCAGCTCACCAATTTCAGACAATGAGCAGTTCTTC. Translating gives CASSPISDNEQFF.

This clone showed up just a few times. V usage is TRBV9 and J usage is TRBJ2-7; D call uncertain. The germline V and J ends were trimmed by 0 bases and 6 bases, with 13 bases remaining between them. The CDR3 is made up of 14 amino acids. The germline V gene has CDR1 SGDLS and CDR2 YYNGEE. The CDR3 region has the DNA TGTGCCAGCAGCGTAGGTGACGGATTAGGCGAGCAGTACTTC. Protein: CASSVGDGLGEQYF.

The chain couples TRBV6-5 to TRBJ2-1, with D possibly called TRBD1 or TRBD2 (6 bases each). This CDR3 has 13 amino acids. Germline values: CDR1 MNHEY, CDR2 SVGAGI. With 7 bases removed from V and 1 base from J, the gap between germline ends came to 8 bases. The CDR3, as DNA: TGTGCCAGCAAGGGGGGATCCTACAATGAGCAGTTCTTC. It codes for CASKGGSYNEQFF.

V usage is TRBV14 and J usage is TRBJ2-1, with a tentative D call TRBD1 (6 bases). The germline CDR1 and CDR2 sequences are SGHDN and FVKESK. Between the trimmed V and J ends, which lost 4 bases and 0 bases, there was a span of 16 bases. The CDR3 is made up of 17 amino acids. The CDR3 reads CASSPPVTGSSYNEQFF. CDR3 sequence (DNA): TGTGCCAGCAGCCCGCCCGTTACAGGGAGCTCCTACAATGAGCAGTTCTTC.

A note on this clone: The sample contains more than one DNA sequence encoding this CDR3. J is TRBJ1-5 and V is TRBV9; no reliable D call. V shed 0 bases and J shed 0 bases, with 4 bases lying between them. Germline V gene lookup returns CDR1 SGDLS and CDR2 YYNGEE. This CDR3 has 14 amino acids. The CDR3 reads CASSVGGSNQPQHF. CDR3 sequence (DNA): TGTGCCAGCAGCGTAGGAGGTAGCAATCAGCCCCAGCATTTT.

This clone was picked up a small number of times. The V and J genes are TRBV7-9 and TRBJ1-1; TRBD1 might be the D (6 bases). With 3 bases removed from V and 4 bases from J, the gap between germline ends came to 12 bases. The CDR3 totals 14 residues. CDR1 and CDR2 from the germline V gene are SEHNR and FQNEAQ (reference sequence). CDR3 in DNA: TGTGCCAGCAGCTTTACAGGGCTTCGCACTGAAGCTTTCTTT. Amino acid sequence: CASSFTGLRTEAFF.

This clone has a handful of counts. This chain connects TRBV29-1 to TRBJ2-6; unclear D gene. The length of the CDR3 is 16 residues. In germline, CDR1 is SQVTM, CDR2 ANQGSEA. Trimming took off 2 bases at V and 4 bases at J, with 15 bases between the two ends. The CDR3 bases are TGCAGCGTTGAATGGTACCAGACCCCAGGGGCCAACGTCCTGACTTTC. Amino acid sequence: CSVEWYQTPGANVLTF.

The CDR3 loop is CASSLEEQGVYEQYF. CDR3 in DNA: TGCGCCAGCAGCTTGGAGGAGCAGGGTGTCTACGAGCAGTACTTC. The rearrangement links TRBV5-1 to TRBJ2-7; tentative D call: TRBD1 (5 bases). The CDR3 is 15 residues long. The V and J ends lost 0 bases and 3 bases respectively, with 13 bases between them. Germline-derived CDR1 and CDR2 are SGHRS and YFSETQ.

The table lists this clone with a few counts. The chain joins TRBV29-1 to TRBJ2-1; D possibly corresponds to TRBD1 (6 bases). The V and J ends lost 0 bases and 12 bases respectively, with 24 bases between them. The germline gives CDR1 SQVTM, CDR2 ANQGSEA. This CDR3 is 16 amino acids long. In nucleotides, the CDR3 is TGCAGCGTTGAAGATCTCAACAGGGCCCCTAAATCGGGGCAGTTCTTC. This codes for CSVEDLNRAPKSGQFF.